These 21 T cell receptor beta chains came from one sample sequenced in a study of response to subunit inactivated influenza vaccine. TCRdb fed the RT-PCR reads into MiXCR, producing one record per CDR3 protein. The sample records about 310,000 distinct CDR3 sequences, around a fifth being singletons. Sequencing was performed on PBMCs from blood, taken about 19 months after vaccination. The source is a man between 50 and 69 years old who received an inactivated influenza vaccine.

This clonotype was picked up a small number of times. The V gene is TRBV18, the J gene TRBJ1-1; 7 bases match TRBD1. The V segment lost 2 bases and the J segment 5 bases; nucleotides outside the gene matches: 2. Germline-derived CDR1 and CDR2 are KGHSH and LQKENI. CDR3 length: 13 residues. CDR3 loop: CASSPRGQTEAFF. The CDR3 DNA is TGTGCCAGCTCACCAAGGGGACAGACTGAAGCTTTCTTT.

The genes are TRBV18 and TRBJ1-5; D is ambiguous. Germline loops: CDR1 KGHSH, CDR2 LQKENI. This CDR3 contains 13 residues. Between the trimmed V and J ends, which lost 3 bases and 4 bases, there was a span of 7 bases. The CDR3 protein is CASSPADNQPQHF. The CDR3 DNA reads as TGTGCCAGCTCACCCGCAGATAATCAGCCCCAGCATTTT.

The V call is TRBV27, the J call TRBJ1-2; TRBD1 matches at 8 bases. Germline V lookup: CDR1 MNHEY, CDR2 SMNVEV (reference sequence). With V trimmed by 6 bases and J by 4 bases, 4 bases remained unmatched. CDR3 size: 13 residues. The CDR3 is CASRSDRGYGYTF. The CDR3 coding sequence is TGTGCCAGCAGATCCGACAGGGGCTATGGCTACACCTTC.

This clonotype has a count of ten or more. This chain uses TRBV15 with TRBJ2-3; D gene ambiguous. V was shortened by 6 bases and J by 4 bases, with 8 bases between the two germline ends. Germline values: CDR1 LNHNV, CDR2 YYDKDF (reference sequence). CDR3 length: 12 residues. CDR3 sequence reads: CATRNFADTQYF. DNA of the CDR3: TGTGCCACCAGAAATTTTGCAGATACGCAGTATTTT.

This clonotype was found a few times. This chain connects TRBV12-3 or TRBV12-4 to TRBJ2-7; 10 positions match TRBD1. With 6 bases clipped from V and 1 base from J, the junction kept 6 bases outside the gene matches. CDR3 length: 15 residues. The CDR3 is CASSLGQGGSYEQYF. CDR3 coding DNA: TGTGCCAGCAGCCTCGGACAGGGGGGTTCCTACGAGCAGTACTTC.

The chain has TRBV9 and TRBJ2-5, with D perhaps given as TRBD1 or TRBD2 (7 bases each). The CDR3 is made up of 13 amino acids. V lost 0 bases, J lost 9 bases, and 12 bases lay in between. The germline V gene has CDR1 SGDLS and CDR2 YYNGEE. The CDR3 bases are TGTGCCAGCAGCGTAGCAGGGGGGAGGGCCCAGTACTTC. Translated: CASSVAGGRAQYF.

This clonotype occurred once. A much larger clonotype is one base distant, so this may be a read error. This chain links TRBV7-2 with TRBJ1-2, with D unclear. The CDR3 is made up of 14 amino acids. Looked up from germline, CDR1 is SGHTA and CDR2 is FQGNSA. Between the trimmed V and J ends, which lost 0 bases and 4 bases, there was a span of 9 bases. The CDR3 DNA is TGTGCCAGCAGCTTAGCGGTAGCTATCTATGGCTACACCTTC. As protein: CASSLAVAIYGYTF.

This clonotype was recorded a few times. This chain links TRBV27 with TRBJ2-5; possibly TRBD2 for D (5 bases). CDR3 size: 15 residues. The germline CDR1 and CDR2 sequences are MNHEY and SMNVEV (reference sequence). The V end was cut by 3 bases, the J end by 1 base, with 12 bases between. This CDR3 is CASSFEGVGQETQYF. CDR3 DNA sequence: TGTGCCAGCAGTTTCGAGGGAGTGGGCCAAGAGACCCAGTACTTC.

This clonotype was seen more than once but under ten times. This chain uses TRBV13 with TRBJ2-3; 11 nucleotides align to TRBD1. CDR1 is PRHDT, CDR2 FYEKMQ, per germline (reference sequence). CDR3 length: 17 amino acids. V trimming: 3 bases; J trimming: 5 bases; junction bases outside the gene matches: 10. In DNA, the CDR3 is TGTGCCAGCAGCTTGATTTCCGGACAGGGGGCTGGAGATACGCAGTATTTT. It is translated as CASSLISGQGAGDTQYF.

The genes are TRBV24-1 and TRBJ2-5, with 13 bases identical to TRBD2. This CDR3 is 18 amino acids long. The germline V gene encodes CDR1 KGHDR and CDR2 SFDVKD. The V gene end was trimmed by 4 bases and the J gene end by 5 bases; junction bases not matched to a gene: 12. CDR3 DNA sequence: TGTGCCACCAGTGACCCGTTAACTAGCGGGAGGGCCGGGGAGACCCAGTACTTC. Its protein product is CATSDPLTSGRAGETQYF.

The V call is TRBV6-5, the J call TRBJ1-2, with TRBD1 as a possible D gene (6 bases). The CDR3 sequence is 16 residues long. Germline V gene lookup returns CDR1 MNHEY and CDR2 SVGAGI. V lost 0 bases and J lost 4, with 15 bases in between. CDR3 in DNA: TGTGCCAGCAGTTACTCCTCCAGGGGCGCCGGCTATGGCTACACCTTC. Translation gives CASSYSSRGAGYGYTF.

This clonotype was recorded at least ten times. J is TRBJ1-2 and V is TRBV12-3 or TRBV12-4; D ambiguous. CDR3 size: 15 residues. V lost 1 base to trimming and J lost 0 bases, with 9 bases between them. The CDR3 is CASSLGASPNYGYTF. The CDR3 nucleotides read TGTGCCAGCAGTTTAGGGGCAAGTCCTAACTATGGCTACACCTTC.

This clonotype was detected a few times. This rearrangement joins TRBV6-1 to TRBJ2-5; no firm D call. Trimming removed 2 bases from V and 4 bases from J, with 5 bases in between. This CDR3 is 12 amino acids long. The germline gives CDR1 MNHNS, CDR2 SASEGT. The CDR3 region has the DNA TGTGCCAGCAGTGAACAAAGAGAGACCCAGTACTTC. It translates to CASSEQRETQYF.

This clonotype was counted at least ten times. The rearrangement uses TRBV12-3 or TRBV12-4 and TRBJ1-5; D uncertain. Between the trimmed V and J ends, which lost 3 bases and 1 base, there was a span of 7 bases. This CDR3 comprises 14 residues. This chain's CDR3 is CASSLSQSNQPQHF. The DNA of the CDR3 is TGTGCCAGCAGTTTGAGTCAGAGCAATCAGCCCCAGCATTTT.

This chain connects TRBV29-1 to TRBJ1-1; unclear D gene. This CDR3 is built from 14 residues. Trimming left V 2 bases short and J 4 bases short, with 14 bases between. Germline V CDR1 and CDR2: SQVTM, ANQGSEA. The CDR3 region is CSVESRRAITEAFF. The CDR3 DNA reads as TGCAGCGTTGAATCCCGGCGGGCGATCACTGAAGCTTTCTTT.

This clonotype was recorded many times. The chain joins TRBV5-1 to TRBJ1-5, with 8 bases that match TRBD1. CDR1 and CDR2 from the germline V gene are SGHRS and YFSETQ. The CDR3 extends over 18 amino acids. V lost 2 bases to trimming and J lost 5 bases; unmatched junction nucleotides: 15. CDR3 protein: CASSFSPMGQAGDQPQHF. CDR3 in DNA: TGCGCCAGCAGCTTCAGTCCAATGGGACAGGCCGGGGATCAGCCCCAGCATTTT.

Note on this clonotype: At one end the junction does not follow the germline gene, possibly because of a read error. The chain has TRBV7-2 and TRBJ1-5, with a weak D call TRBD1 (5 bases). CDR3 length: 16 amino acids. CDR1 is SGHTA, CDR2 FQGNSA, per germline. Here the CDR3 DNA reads TGTGCCAGCAGCTTAGGCGGACATAATAGCAATCAGGCCCAGCATTTT. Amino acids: CASSLGGHNSNQAQHF. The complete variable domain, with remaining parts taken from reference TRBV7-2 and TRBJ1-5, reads GAGVSQSPSNKVTEKGKDVELRCDPISGHTALYWYRQSLGQGLEFLIYFQGNSAPDKSGLPSDRFSAERTGGSVSTLTIQRTQQEDSAVYLCASSLGGHNSNQAQHFGDGTRLSIL.

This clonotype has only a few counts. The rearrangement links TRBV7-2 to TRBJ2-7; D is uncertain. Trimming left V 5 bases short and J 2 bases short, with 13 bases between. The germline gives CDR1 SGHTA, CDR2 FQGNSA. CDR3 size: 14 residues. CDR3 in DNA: TGTGCCAGCAGCATGGGGATGTTAACCTACGAGCAGTACTTC. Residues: CASSMGMLTYEQYF.

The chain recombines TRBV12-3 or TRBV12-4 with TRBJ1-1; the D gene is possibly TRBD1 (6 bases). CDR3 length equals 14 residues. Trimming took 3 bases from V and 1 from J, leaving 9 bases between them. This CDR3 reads CASSFGQPNTEAFF. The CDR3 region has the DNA TGTGCCAGCAGTTTCGGACAGCCGAACACTGAAGCTTTCTTT.

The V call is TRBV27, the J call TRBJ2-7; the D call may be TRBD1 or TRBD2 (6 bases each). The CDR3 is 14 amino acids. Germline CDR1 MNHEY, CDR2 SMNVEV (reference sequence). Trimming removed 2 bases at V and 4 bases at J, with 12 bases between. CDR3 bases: TGTGCCAGCAGTTTACGGGGGCGAGGATACGAGCAGTACTTC. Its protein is CASSLRGRGYEQYF.

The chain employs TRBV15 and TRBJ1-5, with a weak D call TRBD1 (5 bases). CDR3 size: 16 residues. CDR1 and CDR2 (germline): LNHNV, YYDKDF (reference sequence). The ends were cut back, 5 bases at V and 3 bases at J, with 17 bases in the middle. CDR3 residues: CATSPRQQEDNQPQHF. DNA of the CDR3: TGTGCCACCAGCCCGCGCCAACAGGAAGACAATCAGCCCCAGCATTTT. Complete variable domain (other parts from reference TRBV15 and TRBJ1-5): DAMVIQNPRYQVTQFGKPVTLSCSQTLNHNVMYWYQQKSSQAPKLLFHYYDKDFNNEADTPDNFQSRRPNTSFCFLDIRSPGLGDTAMYLCATSPRQQEDNQPQHFGDGTRLSIL.